The clone carrying this T cell receptor beta chain is termed large (0.1 to 1%). This entry belongs to a study of tumor and adjacent non-tumor tissue in lung cancer. CDR3 length: 16 residues. Trimming removed 6 bases from V and 1 base from J, with 15 bases in between. The germline CDR1 and CDR2 sequences are SGHAT and FQNNGV. RNA was extracted from bulk tissue without any cell sorting. TCRbeta libraries were built with three rounds of nested PCR, modified from ARM-PCR. TCRdb analysed the multiplex PCR reads with MiXCR anew, one entry per CDR3 protein. The repertoire holds more than 60,000 distinct CDR3 sequences, with more than 60% as singletons.

The chain recombines TRBV11-2 with TRBJ2-2, with D maybe TRBD1 (7 bases). This clonotype was sampled from a woman in her forties or fifties with non-small cell lung cancer. Sequencing used lung tumor tissue. The CDR3 region has the DNA TGTGCCAGCAGTGGATTCCAGGGGGGGAACACCGGGGAGCTGTTTTTT. The encoded protein is CASSGFQGGNTGELFF.